This T cell receptor beta chain was captured by sequencing in a study of radiation and T cells in renal cell carcinoma. The table came from immunoSEQ multiplex PCR; TCRdb's copy has only in-frame clones and leaves some out. The table includes around 170,000 clones, around 90% detected once. Per the germline V gene, CDR1 is MNHNS and CDR2 is SASEGT. V lost 0 bases and J 1 base, leaving 13 bases between the germline ends. This CDR3 is built from 17 residues. The time point is: blood 4 weeks post-SBRT, at nephrectomy. As to treatment: 15 Gy SBRT to primary tumor, nephrectomy 4 weeks later. Sample: blood, taken from a patient whose treatment included radiotherapy and nephrectomy. The chain employs TRBV6-1 and TRBJ1-3; tentatively, D is TRBD1 (5 bases). This sequence was found in a woman aged 50 to 60 with renal cell carcinoma. The DNA for the CDR3 is TGTGCCAGCAGTGAAGCTCAGGGAGGGAGGTCTGGAAACACCATATATTTT. Protein product: CASSEAQGGRSGNTIYF.